This TCR beta chain was recovered during a study of T cell repertoires in cytomegalovirus infection (dated by TCRdb to the late 2010s). General notes on the study: The peptide stimulations were aimed at well-studied HLA-B-restricted epitopes as well as recently identified HLA-C-restricted CMV epitopes, whose presentation resists viral immunomodulation. Donor HLA type was relevant to the analysis, as public TCR beta signatures indicated carriage of CMV infection together with the matching HLA type.

The research as a whole found: Carriers of CMV infection plus the relevant HLA type were discriminated by the cumulative frequency of public TCR beta family members in the study cohort and in an independent roughly 340-donor cohort. The ex vivo response was dominated by HLA-C-restricted CMV-specific TCR beta clonotypes, which also provided the single most frequent clonotype in two of eight donors.

Sequencing used an Illumina HiSeq 1500. TCRdb redid the processing of the public reads, applying fastp at Q25 and MiXCR, and retained in-frame beta chains. CDR3 protein sequences are deduplicated, and each keeps its most common genes and DNA. Recorded for this sample are about 920,000 distinct CDR3 sequences; about 33% of them occurred a single time. 13% of the sample belongs to the ten largest clones. The intended sense of this specimen's treatment or condition label: in vitro stimulation with specific CMV peptide epitopes to enrich CMV-specific T cells. Based on the germline V gene, the CDR1 and CDR2 sequences are SGHDT and YYEEEE. The CDR3 covers 14 residues, taking in both the cysteine and the phenylalanine. Just CDR3 DNA is preserved here, 42 bases in frame from base 1. Trimming removed 5 bases from V and 5 bases from J, leaving 16 bases between the germline ends. As regards this clonotype: Its antigen is not yet known. Within one base of it there is no much larger clone, and no base qualities were kept.

The receptor chain draws on TRBV5-6 and TRBJ1-1, and perhaps TRBD1 as D gene, on 6 matching bases. This sequence originates from a human donor in good health (CMV status not recorded). Some clones in this sample may be carry-over from other donors' samples. Sequenced material: cultured CD8+ T cells from PBMCs, taken from culture after CMV antigen stimulation. CDR3 sequence: CASSHPQGRTEAFF. The DNA sequence is TGTGCCAGCAGTCATCCTCAGGGGAGGACTGAAGCTTTCTTT.